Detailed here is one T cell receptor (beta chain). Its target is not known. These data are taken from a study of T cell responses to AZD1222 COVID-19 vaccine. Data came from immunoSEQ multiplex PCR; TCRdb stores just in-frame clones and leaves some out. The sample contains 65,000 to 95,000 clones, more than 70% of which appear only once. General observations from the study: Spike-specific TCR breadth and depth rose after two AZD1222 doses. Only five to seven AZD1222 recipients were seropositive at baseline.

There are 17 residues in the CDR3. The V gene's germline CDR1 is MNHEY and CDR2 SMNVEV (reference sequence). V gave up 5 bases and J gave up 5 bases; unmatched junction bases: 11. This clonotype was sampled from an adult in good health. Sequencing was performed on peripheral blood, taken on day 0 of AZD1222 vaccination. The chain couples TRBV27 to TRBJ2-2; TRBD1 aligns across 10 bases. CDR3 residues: CASSPIRQGAWTGELFF. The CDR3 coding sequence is TGTGCCAGCAGTCCCATCCGACAGGGGGCATGGACCGGGGAGCTGTTTTTT.